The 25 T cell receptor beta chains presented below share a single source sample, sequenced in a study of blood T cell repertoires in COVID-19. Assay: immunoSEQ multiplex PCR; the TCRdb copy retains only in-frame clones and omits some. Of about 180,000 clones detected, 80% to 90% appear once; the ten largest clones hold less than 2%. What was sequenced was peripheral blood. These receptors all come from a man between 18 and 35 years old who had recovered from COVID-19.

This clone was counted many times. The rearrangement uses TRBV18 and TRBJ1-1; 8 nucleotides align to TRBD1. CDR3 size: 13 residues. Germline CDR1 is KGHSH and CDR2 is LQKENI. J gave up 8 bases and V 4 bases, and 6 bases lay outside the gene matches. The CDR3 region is CASSLNTGGEAFF. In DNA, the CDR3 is TGTGCCAGCTCACTAAATACAGGGGGAGAAGCTTTCTTT.

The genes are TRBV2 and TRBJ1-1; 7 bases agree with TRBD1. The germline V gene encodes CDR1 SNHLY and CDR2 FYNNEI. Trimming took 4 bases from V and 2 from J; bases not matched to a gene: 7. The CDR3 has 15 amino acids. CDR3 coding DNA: TGTGCCAGCAGTGTTGAGGGGGCGGCCAACACTGAAGCTTTCTTT. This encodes CASSVEGAANTEAFF.

DNA for the CDR3: TGTGCCAGCAGCTTGGCCGGGAGCTCCTACGAGCAGTACTTC. Translating gives CASSLAGSSYEQYF. The chain is built from TRBV5-4 and TRBJ2-7; D perhaps matches TRBD2 (6 bases). V gave up 0 bases and J gave up 0 bases, with 7 bases separating them. Germline values: CDR1 SGHNT, CDR2 YYREEE (reference sequence). The CDR3 extends over 14 amino acids.

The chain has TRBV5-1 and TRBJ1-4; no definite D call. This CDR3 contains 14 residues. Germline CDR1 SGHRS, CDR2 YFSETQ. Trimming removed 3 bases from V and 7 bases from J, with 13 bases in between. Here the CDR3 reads CASSSGERAEKLFF. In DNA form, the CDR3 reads TGCGCCAGCAGCTCAGGAGAGAGGGCTGAAAAACTGTTTTTT.

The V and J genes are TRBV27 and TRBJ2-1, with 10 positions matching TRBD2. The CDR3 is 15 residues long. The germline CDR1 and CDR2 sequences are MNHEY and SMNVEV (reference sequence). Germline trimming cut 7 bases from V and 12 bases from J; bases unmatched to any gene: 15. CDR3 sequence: CASTYSSGSLRVQFF. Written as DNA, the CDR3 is TGTGCCAGCACCTATTCTAGCGGGAGTCTCCGGGTGCAGTTCTTC.

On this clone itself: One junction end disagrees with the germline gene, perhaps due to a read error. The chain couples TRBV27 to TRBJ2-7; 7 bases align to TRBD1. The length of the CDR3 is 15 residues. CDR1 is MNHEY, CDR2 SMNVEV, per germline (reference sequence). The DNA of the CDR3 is TGTGCCAGCAGTCTCGGGACAGCCCCCACCTATGAGCAGTACTTC. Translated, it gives CASSLGTAPTYEQYF.

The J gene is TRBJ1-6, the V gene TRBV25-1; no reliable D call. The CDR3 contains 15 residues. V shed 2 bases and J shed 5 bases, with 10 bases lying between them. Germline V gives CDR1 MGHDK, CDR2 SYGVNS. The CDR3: CASSERAGNNSPLHF. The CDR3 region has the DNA TGTGCCAGCAGTGAACGGGCGGGGAATAATTCACCCCTCCACTTT.

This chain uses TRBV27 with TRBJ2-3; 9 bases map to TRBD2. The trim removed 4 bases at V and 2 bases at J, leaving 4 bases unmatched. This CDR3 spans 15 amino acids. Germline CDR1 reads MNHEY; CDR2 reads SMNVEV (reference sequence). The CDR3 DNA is TGTGCCAGCAGTTCGGGACTAGCTATCACAGATACGCAGTATTTT. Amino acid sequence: CASSSGLAITDTQYF.

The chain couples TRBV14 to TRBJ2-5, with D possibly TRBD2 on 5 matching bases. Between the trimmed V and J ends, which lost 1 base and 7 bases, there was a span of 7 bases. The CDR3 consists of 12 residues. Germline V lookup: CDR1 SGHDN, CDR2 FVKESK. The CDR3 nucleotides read TGTGCCAGCAGCCAAGTTGCGGGGACCCAGTACTTC. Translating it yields CASSQVAGTQYF.

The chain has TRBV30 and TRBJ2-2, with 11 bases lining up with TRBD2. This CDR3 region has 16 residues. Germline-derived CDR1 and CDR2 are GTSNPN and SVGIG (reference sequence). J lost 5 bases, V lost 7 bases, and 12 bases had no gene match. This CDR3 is CASGRLAGGSTGELFF. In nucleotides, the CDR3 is TGTGCCTCGGGGCGGCTAGCGGGAGGATCTACCGGGGAGCTGTTTTTT.

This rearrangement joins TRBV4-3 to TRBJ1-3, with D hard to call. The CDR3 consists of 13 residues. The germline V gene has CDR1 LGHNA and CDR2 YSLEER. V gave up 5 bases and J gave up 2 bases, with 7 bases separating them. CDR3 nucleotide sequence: TGCGCCAGCAGCTCCCAGACTGGAAACACCATATATTTT. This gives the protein CASSSQTGNTIYF.

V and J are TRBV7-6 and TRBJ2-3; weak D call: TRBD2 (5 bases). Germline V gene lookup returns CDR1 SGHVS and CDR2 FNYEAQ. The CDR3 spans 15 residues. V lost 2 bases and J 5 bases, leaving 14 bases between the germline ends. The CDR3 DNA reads TGTGCCAGCAGCTTAAGAGGAGGCTATCAAGATACGCAGTATTTT. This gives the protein CASSLRGGYQDTQYF.

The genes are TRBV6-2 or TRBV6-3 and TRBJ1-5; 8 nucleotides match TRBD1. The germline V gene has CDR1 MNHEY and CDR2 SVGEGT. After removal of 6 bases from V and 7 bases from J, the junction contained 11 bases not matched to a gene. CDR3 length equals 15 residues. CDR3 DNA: TGTGCCAGCAGCTATTACCCGGACAGGGTACAGCCCCAGCATTTT. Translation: CASSYYPDRVQPQHF.

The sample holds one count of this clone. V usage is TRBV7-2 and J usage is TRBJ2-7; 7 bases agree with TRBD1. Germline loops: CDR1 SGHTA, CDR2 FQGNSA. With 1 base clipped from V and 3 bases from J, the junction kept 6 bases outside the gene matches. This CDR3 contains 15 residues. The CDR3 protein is CASSLGRQGNYEQYF. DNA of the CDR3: TGTGCCAGCAGCTTAGGGAGACAGGGCAACTACGAGCAGTACTTC.

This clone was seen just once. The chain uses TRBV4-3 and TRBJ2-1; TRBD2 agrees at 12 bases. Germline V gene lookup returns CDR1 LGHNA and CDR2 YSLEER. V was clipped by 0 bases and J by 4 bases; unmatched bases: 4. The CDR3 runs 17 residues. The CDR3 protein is CASSQDPGLAGYNEQFF. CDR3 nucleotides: TGCGCCAGCAGCCAAGATCCCGGACTAGCGGGGTACAATGAGCAGTTCTTC.

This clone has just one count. CDR3 residues: CASSGDGLAGRILTDTQYF. CDR3 coding DNA: TGTGCCAGCAGCGGAGACGGGCTAGCGGGACGGATCCTCACAGATACGCAGTATTTT. This chain links TRBV7-2 with TRBJ2-3, with 9 bases aligning to TRBD2. V lost 5 bases and J lost 2; bases outside the gene matches: 17. The CDR3 consists of 19 residues. The germline gives CDR1 SGHTA, CDR2 FQGNSA.

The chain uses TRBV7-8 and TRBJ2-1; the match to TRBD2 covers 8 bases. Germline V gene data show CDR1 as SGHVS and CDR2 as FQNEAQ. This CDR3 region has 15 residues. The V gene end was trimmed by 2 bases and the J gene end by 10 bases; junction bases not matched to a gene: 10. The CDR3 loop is CASSLRREALGEQFF. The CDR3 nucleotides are TGTGCCAGCAGCTTAAGGCGGGAGGCCCTAGGGGAGCAGTTCTTC.

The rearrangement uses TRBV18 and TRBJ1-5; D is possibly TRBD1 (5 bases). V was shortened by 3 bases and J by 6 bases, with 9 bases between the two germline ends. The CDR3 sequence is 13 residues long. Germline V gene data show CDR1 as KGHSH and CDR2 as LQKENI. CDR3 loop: CASSPETGQPQHF. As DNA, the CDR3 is TGTGCCAGCTCACCCGAAACAGGTCAGCCCCAGCATTTT.

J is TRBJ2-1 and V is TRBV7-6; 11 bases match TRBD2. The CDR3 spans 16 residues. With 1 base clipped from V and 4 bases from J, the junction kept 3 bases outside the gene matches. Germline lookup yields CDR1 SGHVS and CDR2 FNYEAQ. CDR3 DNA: TGTGCCAGCAGCTTAGGACTAGCGGGACTATACAATGAGCAGTTCTTC. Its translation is CASSLGLAGLYNEQFF.

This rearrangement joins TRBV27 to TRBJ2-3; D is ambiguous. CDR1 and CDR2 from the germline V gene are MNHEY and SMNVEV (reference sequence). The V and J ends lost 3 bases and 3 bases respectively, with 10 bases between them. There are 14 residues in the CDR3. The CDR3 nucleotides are TGTGCCAGCAGTTTTACGTACCGGACAGATACGCAGTATTTT. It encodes CASSFTYRTDTQYF.

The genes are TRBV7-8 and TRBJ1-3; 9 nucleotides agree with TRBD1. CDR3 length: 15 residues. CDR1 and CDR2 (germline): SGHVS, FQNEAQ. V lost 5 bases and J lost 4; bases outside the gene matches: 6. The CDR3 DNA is TGTGCCAGCAGCCCCGGGACAGGGATAGGAAACACCATATATTTT. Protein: CASSPGTGIGNTIYF.

The CDR3 reads CASSPREVQLGATGNTIYF. The DNA for the CDR3 is TGTGCCAGCAGCCCCCGAGAGGTTCAATTAGGCGCAACTGGAAACACCATATATTTT. The V gene is TRBV9, the J gene TRBJ1-3; D uncertain. Trimming cost V 4 bases and J 2 bases, with 25 bases left between them. The germline CDR1 and CDR2 sequences are SGDLS and YYNGEE. The CDR3 extends over 19 amino acids.

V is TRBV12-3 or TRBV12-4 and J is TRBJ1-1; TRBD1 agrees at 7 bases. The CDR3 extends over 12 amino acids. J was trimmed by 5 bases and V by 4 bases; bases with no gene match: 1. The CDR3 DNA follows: TGTGCCAGCAGTTCGGACAGGACTGAAGCTTTCTTT. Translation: CASSSDRTEAFF.

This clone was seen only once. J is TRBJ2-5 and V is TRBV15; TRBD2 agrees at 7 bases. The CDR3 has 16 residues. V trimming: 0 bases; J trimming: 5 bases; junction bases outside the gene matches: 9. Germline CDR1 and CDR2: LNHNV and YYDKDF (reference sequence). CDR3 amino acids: CATSRDPTGGLETQYF. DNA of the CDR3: TGTGCCACCAGCAGAGATCCGACGGGGGGATTGGAGACCCAGTACTTC.

The CDR3 is CSVGGLRTTGELFF. DNA of the CDR3: TGCAGCGTTGGGGGGCTCCGTACCACCGGGGAGCTGTTTTTT. The chain combines TRBV29-1 with TRBJ2-2; tentative D call: TRBD1 (6 bases). V was shortened by 4 bases and J by 4 bases, with 13 bases between the two germline ends. The CDR3 contains 14 residues. Germline V lookup: CDR1 SQVTM, CDR2 ANQGSEA.